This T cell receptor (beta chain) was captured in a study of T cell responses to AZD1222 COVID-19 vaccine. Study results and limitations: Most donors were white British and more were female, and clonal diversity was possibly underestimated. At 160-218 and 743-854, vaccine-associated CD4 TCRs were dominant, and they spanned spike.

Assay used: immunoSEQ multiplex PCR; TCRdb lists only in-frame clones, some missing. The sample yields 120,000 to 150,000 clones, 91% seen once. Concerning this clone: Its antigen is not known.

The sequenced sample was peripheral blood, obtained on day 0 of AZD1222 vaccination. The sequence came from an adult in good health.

The CDR3 here is CASSQDRSEGHGYTF. CDR3 DNA sequence: TGCGCCAGCAGCCAAGATAGGTCGGAGGGACATGGCTACACCTTC. The V gene is TRBV4-3, the J gene TRBJ1-2, with D tentatively TRBD1 (5 bases). The CDR3 runs 15 residues. The germline V and J ends were trimmed by 0 bases and 6 bases, with 14 bases remaining between them. The germline V gene encodes CDR1 LGHNA and CDR2 YSLEER.